The 14 T cell receptor beta chains reported below all come from one sample, sequenced in a study of T cell responses to AZD1222 COVID-19 vaccine. The table came from immunoSEQ multiplex PCR; TCRdb's copy has only in-frame clones and leaves some out. The table lists tens of thousands of clones, nearly 90% of them singletons. This specimen was peripheral blood, taken 28 days after the second AZD1222 dose. These receptors were obtained from an adult who received the AZD1222 COVID-19 vaccine.

This clone has a handful of counts. The chain uses TRBV4-3 and TRBJ2-3, with a possible D match to TRBD2 (5 bases). Germline V gene sequence: CDR1 LGHNA, CDR2 YSLEER. Trimming took 0 bases from V and 1 from J, leaving 11 bases between them. There are 16 residues in the CDR3. The CDR3 loop is CASSQDLGGGTDTQYF. The CDR3, as DNA: TGCGCCAGCAGCCAAGATCTAGGAGGCGGCACAGATACGCAGTATTTT.

This clone was observed once. The V call is TRBV7-9, the J call TRBJ1-4, with a weak D call TRBD1 (6 bases). The CDR3 runs 15 residues. V was shortened by 6 bases and J by 0 bases, with 11 bases between the two germline ends. Germline V gene data show CDR1 as SEHNR and CDR2 as FQNEAQ (reference sequence). Here the CDR3 DNA reads TGTGCCAGCAGGAACGACAGGACAACTAATGAAAAACTGTTTTTT. Its translation is CASRNDRTTNEKLFF.

V is TRBV28 and J is TRBJ2-1, with 12 bases matching TRBD2. The CDR3 spans 15 residues. CDR1 is MDHEN, CDR2 SYDVKM, per germline. J gave up 8 bases and V 7 bases, and 9 bases lay outside the gene matches. CDR3 sequence: CASTLAGGPFDEQFF. The CDR3 nucleotides are TGTGCCAGCACCCTAGCGGGAGGGCCTTTCGATGAGCAGTTCTTC.

The chain uses TRBV7-8 and TRBJ1-3; possible D gene TRBD1, 5 bases. The length of the CDR3 is 17 residues. Trimming stripped 4 bases from V and 4 bases from J, with 20 bases between. The germline V gene encodes CDR1 SGHVS and CDR2 FQNEAQ. The CDR3 region has the DNA TGTGCCAGCAGCTCAAACAGGATTCGGAGCCCAGGAAACACCATATATTTT. Protein sequence: CASSSNRIRSPGNTIYF.

This sequence joins TRBV11-2 and TRBJ2-7; 7 nucleotides agree with TRBD2. This CDR3 is 14 amino acids long. V trimming: 2 bases; J trimming: 2 bases; junction bases outside the gene matches: 3. CDR1 and CDR2 from the germline V gene are SGHAT and FQNNGV. The CDR3 nucleotides are TGTGCCAGCAGCTTATATGGGGGGGCCTACGAGCAGTACTTC. Its translation: CASSLYGGAYEQYF.

Concerning this clone: The junction differs from germline at one of its ends, possibly a read error. This chain joins TRBV3-1 (or the pseudogene TRBV3-2) and TRBJ2-7, with a possible D match to TRBD1 (6 bases). CDR1 is LGHDT and CDR2 is YNNKEL in the germline V gene (reference sequence). The length of the CDR3 is 17 residues. The CDR3 sequence is CASSKDGQKKDRAEQYF. In nucleotides, the CDR3 is TGTGCCAGCAGCAAAGACGGACAGAAAAAAGACCGCGCCGAGCAGTACTTC.

The chain carries TRBV6-2 or TRBV6-3 and TRBJ2-7; 11 bases map to TRBD1. The CDR3 has 17 residues. J lost 6 bases, V lost 5 bases, and 15 bases had no gene match. The V gene's germline CDR1 is MNHEY and CDR2 SVGEGT. The CDR3 region is CASSTRKGQGATGEQYF. Here the CDR3 DNA reads TGTGCCAGCAGTACTAGGAAAGGACAGGGGGCTACGGGCGAGCAGTACTTC.

This chain links TRBV11-2 with TRBJ2-7; D is possibly TRBD1 (5 bases). Germline V gene data show CDR1 as SGHAT and CDR2 as FQNNGV. Trimming cost V 5 bases and J 5 bases, with 13 bases left between them. The CDR3 length is 13 residues. For the CDR3, the DNA is TGTGCCAGCAGCCTGAGACAGTTCCACGAGCAGTACTTC. It is translated as CASSLRQFHEQYF. The entire variable domain, with the rest obtained from reference TRBV11-2 and TRBJ2-7, is as follows: EAGVAQSPRYKIIEKRQSVAFWCNPISGHATLYWYQQILGQGPKLLIQFQNNGVVDDSQLPKDRFSAERLKGVDSTLKIQPAKLEDSAVYLCASSLRQFHEQYFGPGTRLTVT.

The chain links TRBV28 to TRBJ2-7; possible D gene TRBD1, 5 bases. The CDR3 runs 16 residues. V lost 6 bases and J 3 bases, leaving 21 bases between the germline ends. CDR1 MDHEN and CDR2 SYDVKM come from the germline V gene. The chain's CDR3 is CASSPASQDDYYEQYF. The CDR3, as DNA: TGTGCCAGCAGCCCGGCCTCACAGGATGATTACTACGAGCAGTACTTC.

This rearrangement joins TRBV3-1 (or the pseudogene TRBV3-2) to TRBJ1-2; D not certain. The germline V gene has CDR1 LGHDT and CDR2 YNNKEL (reference sequence). The CDR3 consists of 13 residues. V was cut by 1 base and J by 8 bases, with 11 bases left in between. DNA of the CDR3: TGTGCCAGCAGCCAAGGCGGAGTGGGGGGCTACACCTTC. Translating gives CASSQGGVGGYTF.

The chain links TRBV7-2 to TRBJ1-1, with D uncertain. The V and J ends lost 0 bases and 5 bases respectively, with 7 bases between them. The CDR3 length is 13 residues. From germline, CDR1 is SGHTA and CDR2 FQGNSA. DNA for the CDR3: TGTGCCAGCAGCTTAGCTTCCGATACTGAAGCTTTCTTT. It translates to CASSLASDTEAFF. Based on the CDR3 plus reference TRBV7-2 and TRBJ1-1, the full variable domain is GAGVSQSPSNKVTEKGKDVELRCDPISGHTALYWYRQSLGQGLEFLIYFQGNSAPDKSGLPSDRFSAERTGGSVSTLTIQRTQQEDSAVYLCASSLASDTEAFFGQGTRLTVV.

This clone appeared once. This rearrangement joins TRBV4-3 to TRBJ1-5; D remains ambiguous. V dropped 1 base and J dropped 7 bases, with 8 bases sitting between them. Germline V lookup: CDR1 LGHNA, CDR2 YSLEER. The CDR3 spans 13 residues. This CDR3 is CASSQAPGQPQHF. CDR3 bases: TGCGCCAGCAGCCAAGCCCCCGGACAGCCCCAGCATTTT.

V gene TRBV19 combines with J gene TRBJ2-7; D perhaps matches TRBD1 (5 bases). The CDR3 covers 15 residues. CDR1 and CDR2 from the germline V gene are LNHDA and SQIVND (reference sequence). Trimming cost V 5 bases and J 2 bases, with 16 bases left between them. The CDR3 DNA reads TGTGCCAGTAGTGACGGTGCCAGGGCTACCTACGAGCAGTACTTC. Translation: CASSDGARATYEQYF.

The chain carries TRBV2 and TRBJ1-5, with D unclear. V was clipped by 6 bases and J by 7 bases, with 13 bases between them. The CDR3 covers 13 residues. Germline V lookup: CDR1 SNHLY, CDR2 FYNNEI. CDR3 protein: CASRRTYLQPQHF. The CDR3 bases are TGTGCCAGCAGAAGGACCTATTTACAGCCCCAGCATTTT.